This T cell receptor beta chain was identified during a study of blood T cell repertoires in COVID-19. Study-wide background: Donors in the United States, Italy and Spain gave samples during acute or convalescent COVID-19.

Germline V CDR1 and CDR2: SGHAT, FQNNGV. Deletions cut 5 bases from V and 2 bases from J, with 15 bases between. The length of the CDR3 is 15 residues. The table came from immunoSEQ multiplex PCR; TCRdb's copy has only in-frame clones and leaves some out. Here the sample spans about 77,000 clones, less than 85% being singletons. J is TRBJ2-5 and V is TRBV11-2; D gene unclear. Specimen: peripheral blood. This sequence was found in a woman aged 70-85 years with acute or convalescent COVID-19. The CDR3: CASSPRLPSQETQYF. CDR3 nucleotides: TGTGCCAGCAGCCCCAGGCTCCCTTCACAAGAGACCCAGTACTTC. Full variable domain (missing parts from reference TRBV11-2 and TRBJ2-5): EAGVAQSPRYKIIEKRQSVAFWCNPISGHATLYWYQQILGQGPKLLIQFQNNGVVDDSQLPKDRFSAERLKGVDSTLKIQPAKLEDSAVYLCASSPRLPSQETQYFGPGTRLLVL.